This T cell receptor (beta chain) was sequenced for a study of molecular identifiers for immune sequencing clone quantification (dated by TCRdb to the late 2010s). Concerning the study at large: For a replicate experiment, RNA from roughly 20,000 or 100,000 naive CD8 T cells was divided into five aliquots, of which four were sequenced. This methods study used CD8 T cells to benchmark TCR RNA copy counting and molecular-identifier clustering-based TCR repertoire sequencing (MIDCIRS).

Libraries of naive CD8 T cells were generated from roughly 21,000 to 960,000 sorted cells, with 10%, 30% or 50% of the purified RNA used. Naive CD8 T cells, defined as CD8+CD4-CCR7+CD45RA+, were FACS-sorted into RLT Plus buffer on a BD FACSAria II. To test detection sensitivity, Jurkat RNA equal to ten TCR copies was added to samples of about 20,000-1,000,000 naive CD8 T cells. Enrichment of CD8 T cells was performed with RosetteSep CD8+ T Cell Enrichment Cocktail and Ficoll-Paque, after which ACK red cell lysis was carried out. A word on this clonotype: It has no known antigen specificity. No quality values exist for individual bases; no much larger clone is one base distant.

Including the terminal cysteine and phenylalanine, the CDR3 comprises 14 residues. Only the CDR3 region is kept as DNA, spanning 42 bases read in frame from base 1. The germline V gene (reference sequence) gives CDR1 as PRHDT and CDR2 as FYEKMQ. Compared with germline, V lacks 10 bases and J lacks 3 bases; bases without a gene match: 9. Overall study results and their limits: When barcode sub-clustering was not used, chimeric consensus sequences inflated TCR diversity, with chimeras reaching as high as 47%. A single cell's worth of spiked-in Jurkat TCR RNA was reported detectable even among some 920,000 naive CD8 T cells. In CMV-specific effector cells, over 99% of molecules were held by clones above 20 RNA copies, whereas under 1% of molecules were held by such clones in naive cells. The sizes of highly expanded clones could end up underestimated when identical TCR molecules share a barcode. Modeling gave around 2.7 recovered TCR RNA copies per cell versus 8 to 10 by digital PCR, implying around 33% capture efficiency. Naive libraries contained spiked-in Jurkat TCR RNA (roughly 10 copies' worth), which is not part of the donor repertoire.

Libraries were built with PCR. For sequencing, a NextSeq 500 was employed. Bulk TCR libraries were made following a previously described method, with the TCR primers given in Table S5. Purification of total RNA was performed with the Qiagen AllPrep DNA/RNA kit. Reads from multiple sequencing runs of the same library were pooled before analysis. In the original analysis: Reads were retained only if an exact TCR constant sequence was present, and the retained reads were trimmed to 150 nt and grouped according to their 12-nt molecular barcodes. Reads within each barcode group were sub-clustered using a 15% Levenshtein threshold, and quality-weighted consensus sequences were constructed for each RNA molecule. Non-functional sequences were filtered out, along with any lower-count sequence sitting one edit away from another sequence. On the basis of fitting two negative binomial distributions, barcode sub-clusters with fewer than 20% of the maximum read count were discarded. TCRdb handled the public reads itself, with Q25 trimming in fastp and clone calling in MiXCR, and kept productive beta chains. Entries that share a CDR3 protein sequence are merged under the most common genes and DNA. The V and J calls follow TCRdb's processing rather than the paper's. For this sample there are around 100,000 distinct CDR3 sequences; around 37% appear just once. The ten largest make up roughly 10% of the sample.

The sequence came from a human donor in good health. Some libraries in this study had Jurkat cell RNA spiked in. Material: naive CD8+ T cells from blood, with Jurkat cell RNA spiked in. The cell subset or site label, as the study defines it: FACS-sorted CD8+CD4-CCR7+CD45RA+ naive T cells. This chain is built from TRBV13 and TRBJ2-3; 8 bases in between match TRBD1. The bases read TGTGCCATCGCGGACAGGGTGGAGACAGATACGCAGTATTTT. Its protein product is CAIADRVETDTQYF.